These 27 T cell receptor beta chains were sequenced from one sample in a study of blood T cells in healthy people across ages. Primed by a sample-barcoded 5' primer and a J-beta primer mix, a second PCR proceeded for about 6 to 11 cycles. TCRdb reanalysed the 5' RACE reads using MiXCR and keeps one entry per CDR3 protein. This sample yields roughly 1.9 million distinct CDR3 sequences, of which about two fifths are seen a single time; 23% belongs to the top ten. Sequencing input: blood. These receptors originate from a human donor in good health.

The CDR3 region has the DNA TGTGCCAGTAGTCCACGGGACAGGATCTTAATGGGCTACACCTTC. Encoded protein: CASSPRDRILMGYTF. J is TRBJ1-2 and V is TRBV19, with 8 bases fitting TRBD1. The J segment lost 8 bases and the V segment lost 5 bases, leaving 13 bases of the junction unmatched. Per the germline V gene, CDR1 is LNHDA and CDR2 is SQIVND (reference sequence). This CDR3 region has 15 residues.

This clonotype was picked up one time. The V call is TRBV4-3, the J call TRBJ1-2; a possible D gene is TRBD1 (6 bases). V was shortened by 7 bases and J by 2 bases, with 20 bases between the two germline ends. Per the germline V gene, CDR1 is LGHNA and CDR2 is YSLEER. This CDR3 comprises 16 residues. In DNA form, the CDR3 reads TGCGCCAGCACCAAGTGGCAGGGGATGTCGAACTATGGCTACACCTTC. This codes for CASTKWQGMSNYGYTF.

This clonotype was observed a few times. One end of the junction does not line up with germline, which may come from a read error. V usage is TRBV7-8 and J usage is TRBJ2-1; TRBD1 or TRBD2 may be the D gene (6 bases each). This CDR3 has 17 amino acids. The germline gives CDR1 SGHVS, CDR2 FQNEAQ. The CDR3: CVSSVSRPGGTYNEQFF. In DNA form, the CDR3 reads TGTGTCAGCAGCGTCTCCCGGCCCGGGGGCACCTACAATGAGCAGTTCTTC.

Details on this clonotype: At one boundary the junction diverges from the germline segment, which might be a read error. This sequence joins TRBV10-3 and TRBJ2-3; D unresolved. CDR1 ENHRY and CDR2 SYGVKD come from the germline V gene. CDR3 size: 13 residues. The CDR3 DNA follows: TGTGCCACCAGTGAGTCGACGGCAAATACGCAGTATTTT. It encodes CATSESTANTQYF.

The CDR3 DNA is TGCAGTGCTGGGGACAGGGTACAATACACGCAGTTCTTC. Protein sequence: CSAGDRVQYTQFF. This chain joins TRBV20-1 and TRBJ2-1, with TRBD1 identical over 9 bases. CDR3 length equals 13 residues. Germline V gives CDR1 DFQATT, CDR2 SNEGSKA (reference sequence). V was pared by 5 bases and J by 12 bases, with 11 bases of the junction left unmatched.

The chain uses TRBV15 and TRBJ1-4; D unclear. CDR3 size: 13 residues. V was trimmed by 5 bases and J by 8 bases, leaving 12 bases between them. The germline CDR1 and CDR2 sequences are LNHNV and YYDKDF (reference sequence). CDR3 nucleotide sequence: TGTGCCACCAGCGTAAGGGTACGCGAAAAACTGTTTTTT. Translation gives CATSVRVREKLFF.

Many counts were recorded for this clonotype. The chain joins TRBV4-1 to TRBJ2-1; no clear D. The germline CDR1 and CDR2 sequences are MGHRA and YSYEKL. The ends were cut back, 1 base at V and 8 bases at J, with 6 bases in the middle. This CDR3 is built from 12 residues. CDR3 sequence: CASSQVGYEQFF. The CDR3 nucleotides are TGCGCCAGCAGCCAAGTGGGGTATGAGCAGTTCTTC.

This clonotype was found a few times. The V call is TRBV11-2, the J call TRBJ2-3, with 9 bases fitting TRBD2. CDR1 is SGHAT, CDR2 FQNNGV, per germline. V shed 2 bases, J shed 3 bases, and the junction held 6 bases outside the gene matches. This CDR3 is built from 16 residues. The CDR3: CASSLYVAGDTDTQYF. CDR3 bases: TGTGCCAGCAGCTTATATGTAGCGGGGGATACAGATACGCAGTATTTT.

CDR3 sequence: CSARDFGTGRYEQYF. The CDR3, as DNA: TGCAGTGCTAGAGATTTCGGGACAGGGAGATACGAGCAGTACTTC. V usage is TRBV20-1 and J usage is TRBJ2-7; 9 positions agree with TRBD1. Germline V lookup: CDR1 DFQATT, CDR2 SNEGSKA (reference sequence). The CDR3 is 15 amino acids. The ends lost 0 bases at V and 4 bases at J; junction bases unmatched: 7.

This clonotype was counted between two and nine times. The J gene is TRBJ1-2, the V gene TRBV12-5, with no clear D. Germline CDR1 LGHNT, CDR2 FRNRAP. V was clipped by 3 bases and J by 4 bases, with 6 bases between them. The CDR3 has 12 residues. CDR3 region: CASGFGSYGYTF. CDR3 coding DNA: TGTGCTAGTGGTTTCGGCAGCTATGGCTACACCTTC.

This rearrangement joins TRBV4-2 to TRBJ1-1, with 7 bases matching TRBD1. CDR1 and CDR2 (germline): LGHNA, YNFKEQ. The CDR3 has 13 residues. The J segment lost 2 bases and the V segment lost 8 bases, leaving 5 bases of the junction unmatched. The CDR3 bases are TGTGCCAGCGGGACAGCTATAAACACTGAAGCTTTCTTT. Translation: CASGTAINTEAFF.

This clonotype was counted between two and nine times. The chain has TRBV28 and TRBJ2-3, with 7 positions matching TRBD1. V lost 6 bases and J lost 2; bases outside the gene matches: 11. Per the germline V gene, CDR1 is MDHEN and CDR2 is SYDVKM. There are 16 residues in the CDR3. The chain's CDR3 is CASSSTGSSLTDTQYF. Here the CDR3 DNA reads TGTGCCAGCAGCTCGACAGGGTCGTCCCTCACAGATACGCAGTATTTT.

The chain is built from TRBV29-1 and TRBJ1-1; 8 nucleotides match TRBD1. The V gene's germline CDR1 is SQVTM and CDR2 ANQGSEA. J was trimmed by 1 base and V by 6 bases; bases with no gene match: 4. The CDR3 covers 13 residues. Here the CDR3 DNA reads TGCAGCGTCCGGACAGGGCGGAACACTGAAGCTTTCTTT. As protein: CSVRTGRNTEAFF. The whole variable domain, filled in from reference TRBV29-1 and TRBJ1-1, reads SAVISQKPSRDICQRGTSLTIQCQVDSQVTMMFWYRQQPGQSLTLIATANQGSEATYESGFVIDKFPISRPNLTFSTLTVSNMSPEDSSIYLCSVRTGRNTEAFFGQGTRLTVV.

The rearrangement uses TRBV12-3 or TRBV12-4 and TRBJ1-2; 9 bases map to TRBD1. With 6 bases clipped from V and 3 bases from J, the junction kept 8 bases outside the gene matches. The length of the CDR3 is 15 residues. This chain's CDR3 is CASSPWDRDDYGYTF. Here the CDR3 DNA reads TGTGCCAGCAGCCCGTGGGACAGGGATGACTATGGCTACACCTTC.

The chain joins TRBV4-1 to TRBJ2-1, with a weak D call TRBD1 (6 bases). The CDR3 contains 16 residues. From germline, CDR1 is MGHRA and CDR2 YSYEKL. Deletions cut 3 bases from V and 5 bases from J, with 17 bases between. The CDR3 nucleotides read TGCGCCAGCAGCCACCCCAGGGGAGAGCCAAACAATGAGCAGTTCTTC. Its translation: CASSHPRGEPNNEQFF.

V gene TRBV9 combines with J gene TRBJ1-5, with a possible D match to TRBD1 (5 bases). In germline, CDR1 is SGDLS, CDR2 YYNGEE. The CDR3 is made up of 15 amino acids. Trimming removed 0 bases at V and 3 bases at J, with 10 bases between. The DNA of the CDR3 is TGTGCCAGCAGCGTAGACGGGGGGTTCAATCAGCCCCAGCATTTT. Its protein product is CASSVDGGFNQPQHF.

This clonotype has only a few counts. The chain uses TRBV29-1 and TRBJ2-1, with unresolved D. Germline loops: CDR1 SQVTM, CDR2 ANQGSEA. The length of the CDR3 is 11 residues. V shed 4 bases and J shed 7 bases, with 8 bases lying between them. CDR3 residues: CSVALRNEQFF. CDR3 coding DNA: TGCAGCGTTGCGCTGCGGAATGAGCAGTTCTTC.

The CDR3 here is CASSQDFGTNEKLFF. The CDR3 region has the DNA TGTGCCAGCAGCCAAGATTTTGGAACTAATGAAAAACTGTTTTTT. V and J are TRBV4-2 and TRBJ1-4; D not certain. The CDR3 is made up of 15 amino acids. Germline CDR1 LGHNA, CDR2 YNFKEQ. The V gene lost 0 bases and the J gene lost 1 base, with 6 bases spanning the gap.

This clonotype was seen only a few times. V is TRBV7-6 and J is TRBJ2-5, with 8 nucleotides matching TRBD1. The CDR3 covers 14 residues. The V segment lost 2 bases and the J segment 5 bases; nucleotides outside the gene matches: 4. Germline CDR1 SGHVS, CDR2 FNYEAQ. The CDR3 sequence: CASSLLGTGETQYF. As DNA, the CDR3 is TGTGCCAGCAGCTTACTGGGGACAGGCGAGACCCAGTACTTC.

This clonotype has a handful of counts. The chain recombines TRBV9 with TRBJ2-7; the match to TRBD1 covers 9 bases. This CDR3 is 16 amino acids long. Germline assignment: CDR1 SGDLS and CDR2 YYNGEE. The V gene end was trimmed by 6 bases and the J gene end by 0 bases; junction bases not matched to a gene: 10. Here the CDR3 reads CASNEGTGGVSYEQYF. DNA for the CDR3: TGTGCCAGCAACGAAGGAACAGGGGGCGTCTCCTACGAGCAGTACTTC.

The table lists this clonotype with a few counts. The chain combines TRBV7-2 with TRBJ2-4; D not certain. The J call may be faulty, since TRBJ2-7 better matches the DNA end. The CDR3 contains 14 residues. The germline V gene has CDR1 SGHTA and CDR2 FQGNSA. The chain's CDR3 is CASSLRIWANEQYF. The CDR3 DNA reads as TGTGCCAGCAGCTTAAGAATCTGGGCCAACGAGCAGTACTTC.

The chain couples TRBV20-1 to TRBJ2-1; D not certain. The CDR3 is made up of 14 amino acids. The V and J ends lost 5 bases and 0 bases respectively, with 11 bases between them. In germline, CDR1 is DFQATT, CDR2 SNEGSKA (reference sequence). CDR3 coding DNA: TGCAGTGCTCGATTACCGTACTCCTACAATGAGCAGTTCTTC. This gives the protein CSARLPYSYNEQFF.

In this sample, this clonotype turned up a few times. The rearrangement uses TRBV6-2 or TRBV6-3 and TRBJ1-1; TRBD1 might be the D (6 bases). In germline, CDR1 is MNHEY, CDR2 SVGEGT. The CDR3 contains 13 residues. Trimming removed 2 bases from V and 8 bases from J, with 12 bases in between. DNA for the CDR3: TGTGCCAGCAGTTACCGCACCGGGACAGAAGCTTTCTTT. Protein sequence: CASSYRTGTEAFF.

This clonotype was picked up a small number of times. A much more abundant neighbour one base away suggests this may be a read error. This chain uses TRBV29-1 with TRBJ2-7; TRBD1 matches at 9 bases. CDR1 SQVTM and CDR2 ANQGSEA come from the germline V gene. Trimming took 6 bases from V and 2 from J; bases not matched to a gene: 5. The CDR3 is 13 amino acids. CDR3 bases: TGCAGCGTGCTGACAGGGGGTGCCTACGAGCAGTACTTC. Translation: CSVLTGGAYEQYF.

V usage is TRBV7-8 and J usage is TRBJ2-4; TRBD2 is a possible D gene (7 bases). This CDR3 comprises 15 residues. The V end was cut by 2 bases, the J end by 13 bases, with 21 bases between. The germline gives CDR1 SGHVS, CDR2 FQNEAQ. The CDR3 protein is CASSLSGGRGQEQYF. The DNA for the CDR3 is TGTGCCAGCAGCTTAAGTGGGGGGCGGGGGCAAGAGCAGTACTTC.

The J gene is TRBJ2-7, the V gene TRBV5-5, with 9 bases aligning to TRBD2. CDR3 size: 15 residues. Germline CDR1 and CDR2: SGHKS and YYEKEE (reference sequence). The junction had 11 bases not matched to a gene; V was cut back by 4 bases and J by 6 bases. The CDR3 nucleotides are TGTGCCAGCAGCGTCCCGGGACTAGCACTTCGCGAGCAGTACTTC. This sequence encodes CASSVPGLALREQYF. Complete variable domain (other parts from reference TRBV5-5 and TRBJ2-7): DAGVTQSPTHLIKTRGQQVTLRCSPISGHKSVSWYQQVLGQGPQFIFQYYEKEERGRGNFPDRFSARQFPNYSSELNVNALLLGDSALYLCASSVPGLALREQYFGPGTRLTVT.

The rearrangement links TRBV7-2 to TRBJ2-3; 8 bases line up with TRBD2. The CDR3 has 16 amino acids. Per germline, CDR1 SGHTA and CDR2 FQGNSA. The trim removed 5 bases at V and 1 base at J, leaving 8 bases unmatched. CDR3 bases: TGTGCCAGCAGCCCTATGTCGGGGGGGGGCACAGATACGCAGTATTTT. Translating gives CASSPMSGGGTDTQYF.